Below, one T cell receptor beta chain is given with its context. Seattle's enrolled individuals joined amid active infection and were then monitored longitudinally. Per the original methods: The assay estimated nucleated cells by amplifying reference gene primers. The assay was immunoSEQ multiplex PCR, and TCRdb's table has in-frame clones only and misses some. The DNA gave D and trimming, while V, J and clone size come from that table. The profile covers about 220,000 clones, with roughly four fifths appearing a single time and 5.2% taken by the ten largest. The data belong to a study of blood T cell repertoires in COVID-19. For the study at large: Acute and convalescent COVID-19 samples came from the United States, Italy and Spain. T cells, B-cell-depleted T cells, or PBMCs supplied cDNA or gDNA.

V was clipped by 3 bases and J by 3 bases, with 12 bases between them. Per germline, CDR1 WNHNN and CDR2 SYGVQD (reference sequence). This CDR3 spans 15 amino acids. This sequence joins TRBV10-1 and TRBJ2-1, with D possibly TRBD2 on 6 matching bases. The TCR was taken from a woman aged 70 to 79 with COVID-19, enrolled during active disease. Input material: peripheral blood. CDR3 nucleotide sequence: TGCGCCAGCAGTGAACGGCGGGACTTCTACAATGAGCAGTTCTTC. Amino acid sequence: CASSERRDFYNEQFF.